This T cell receptor beta chain was sequenced in a study of blood T cell repertoires in COVID-19. What the recovered Cohort 3 donors had was two negative PCRs, clearance, or symptom resolution. As for this clone: The junction differs from germline at one of its ends, possibly a read error.

Study processing details: Estimation of nucleated cell counts was performed using reference gene primer amplification. TCRdb's copy holds only in-frame clones and misses some; the assay was immunoSEQ multiplex PCR. Clone size and the V and J calls come from that table; the DNA yielded D and trimming. The sample includes 300,000 to 400,000 clones, roughly nine tenths of them seen just once. The receptor was isolated from a man aged 60 to 69 who had recovered from COVID-19. The sample consisted of PBMCs or T cells enriched from blood (not recorded which).

For the CDR3, the DNA is TGTGCCGTCAGGGGGCACAATGAGCAGTTCTTC. Protein: CAVRGHNEQFF. This chain joins TRBV10-3 and TRBJ2-1, with TRBD1 matching 8 bases. The germline CDR1 and CDR2 sequences are ENHRY and SYGVKD. The CDR3 length is 11 residues.